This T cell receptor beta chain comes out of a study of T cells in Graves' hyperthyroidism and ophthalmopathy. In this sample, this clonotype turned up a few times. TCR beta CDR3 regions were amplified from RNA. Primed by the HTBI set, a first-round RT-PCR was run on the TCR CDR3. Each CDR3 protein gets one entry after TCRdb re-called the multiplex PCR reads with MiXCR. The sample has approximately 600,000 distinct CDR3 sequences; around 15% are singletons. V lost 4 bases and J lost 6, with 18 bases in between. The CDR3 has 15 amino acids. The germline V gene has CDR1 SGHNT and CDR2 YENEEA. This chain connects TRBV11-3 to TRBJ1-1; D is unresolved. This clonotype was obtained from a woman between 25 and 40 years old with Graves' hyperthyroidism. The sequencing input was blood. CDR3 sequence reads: CASSSLEDRGAEAFF. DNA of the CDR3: TGTGCCAGCAGCTCCTTAGAAGACCGCGGGGCTGAAGCTTTCTTT. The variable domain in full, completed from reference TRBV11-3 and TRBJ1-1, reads EAGVVQSPRYKIIEKKQPVAFWCNPISGHNTLYWYLQNLGQGPELLIRYENEEAVDDSQLPKDRFSAERLKGVDSTLKIQPAELGDSAVYLCASSSLEDRGAEAFFGQGTRLTVV.